One T cell receptor (beta chain) is described in this entry. This clonotype occurred many times. Its specific antigen is unknown. Base qualities are not provided; no much larger clone lies one nucleotide away. Every patient had bone marrow sampled at the time of active disease. Ficoll-Hypaque density gradient centrifugation was used to isolate the bone marrow mononuclear cells. CD138-negative cells were obtained by negative selection after labeling with CD138 magnetic microbeads on a MACS separator, removing myeloma plasma cells. Flow cytometry with CD138 antibodies on an Attune NxT was used to check how pure the isolated cells were. Total RNA was extracted using TRIzol reagent and was quantified on a NanoDrop spectrophotometer. Paired RNA-seq and IR-seq were performed on the CD138-negative bone marrow sample of each patient. This record belongs to a study of read filtering for tumor transcriptome and immune sequencing (dated by TCRdb to 2020 to 2021). With respect to the entire study: The cohort was composed of roughly 16 male and roughly 13 female patients, with a mean age of around 66 years and an age range of about 47 to 85. Under revised international staging, about eight patients fell into R-ISS I, about 17 into R-ISS II and 7 into R-ISS III. After DNase treatment, whole-transcriptome libraries were prepared with the TruSeq RNA Access Library Prep Kit. TCR-region mapped reads per sample ranged from about 4.05 to 10.27 million with IR-seq versus only roughly 75 to 1273 with RNA-seq. TCR repertoires obtained by targeted immune repertoire sequencing and by bulk whole-transcriptome sequencing performed on the same bone marrow samples were compared. A main aim was a read-filtering strategy for immune repertoire data, specifically whether clonotypes supported by a single read should be removed.

Counted from cysteine to phenylalanine, this CDR3 has 13 amino acids. Of all the DNA, just the CDR3 is kept, 39 bases in frame from base 1. The germline V gene (reference sequence) gives CDR1 as SEHNR and CDR2 as FQNEAQ. Between the V and J ends, shortened by 4 bases and 6 bases respectively, the junction contains 12 bases. TCR libraries were built from about 370 ng RNA with the Immunoverse kit, using molecular barcoded adaptors covering alpha/delta and beta/gamma chains. The same RNA used for transcriptome sequencing was used for TCR library preparation. TCR libraries were sequenced on an Illumina HiSeq 4000 with 2 x 150 cycles. The original pipeline was this. Using MiXCR, which included quality filtering and error correction, TCR reads were aligned to human V, D, J and C references and then assembled into CDR3 clonotypes. The tcR package in R was used for analysis of clonotype counts and gene usage diversity. Raw mapping reads were checked after the RNA-seq reads had been mapped by STAR aligner version 2.5.3a onto the human GRCh37 genome. To test how sequencing depth affected the clonotypes detected, IR-seq fastq files were randomly downsampled with Seqtk 1.3. TCRdb took the public reads, trimmed them with fastp at Q25, ran MiXCR for clone calling and kept in-frame beta chains. Entries are consolidated by CDR3 protein sequence, retaining the most common genes and DNA. TCRdb, rather than the study authors, made the V and J calls. Counted in this sample were fewer than 45,000 distinct CDR3 sequences; roughly 12% of them appeared once. Around 35% of the sample is taken by the ten largest.

Study-wide conclusions, independent of this receptor: The sorted CD138-negative fraction was composed of a mixed bone marrow immune population rather than of purified T cells. In IR-seq, single-read clonotypes were around four fifths of clonotypes but 3% to 4.5% of total reads; in RNA-seq they were roughly 72% of clonotypes and 35% to 55% of reads. Clonotypes were captured by IR-seq at much higher depth and more reliably than by RNA-seq, and smaller IR-seq throughput was sufficient for identification of most shared clonotypes. The correlation between IR-seq and RNA-seq shared clonotype proportions was increased by removal of single-read clonotypes.

The source material was a population of CD138-negative cells sorted from bone marrow. The cell subset or site label, read with the paper, signifies: bone marrow mononuclear cells depleted of CD138+ plasma/myeloma cells by negative magnetic selection. This TCR was recovered from a donor aged 40 or over with multiple myeloma. The sequence is built from TRBV7-9 and TRBJ1-1; the D gene is perhaps TRBD1, on 6 matching bases. The CDR3 region: CASSSGGGAEAFF. The nucleotides read TGTGCCAGCAGCTCTGGGGGCGGCGCTGAAGCTTTCTTT.